The 14 T cell receptor beta chains reported below all come from one sample, sequenced in a study of metastatic and nonmetastatic thyroid tumors. All patients were treatment-naive before thyroid surgery. TCRdb reanalyzed the PCR reads with MiXCR. Of 15,000 to 20,000 clones in the sample, about 15% were seen once. Sequencing was carried out using blood. The receptors originated from a female donor with papillary thyroid cancer or a benign thyroid nodule (not recorded which). Some clones in this sample may be carry-over from other donors' samples.

This clone was counted at least ten times. CDR3 DNA sequence: TGCAGTGCTAGTATCGGGGGTTCCCCCTACGAGCAGTACTTC. It is translated as CSASIGGSPYEQYF. The chain recombines TRBV20-1 with TRBJ2-7; TRBD2 is a possible D gene (6 bases). The CDR3 loop spans 14 amino acids. CDR1 DFQATT and CDR2 SNEGSKA come from the germline V gene (reference sequence). V lost 3 bases and J lost 2, with 14 bases in between.

The chain employs TRBV7-6 and TRBJ2-1; D unclear. The V end lost 5 bases, the J end lost 8 bases, and 7 bases lay between the germline ends. The CDR3 runs 11 residues. Germline V gene lookup returns CDR1 SGHVS and CDR2 FNYEAQ. The CDR3 DNA is TGTGCCAGCAGCCCGGGTGATGAGCAGTTCTTC. Translating gives CASSPGDEQFF. Filled out from reference TRBV7-6 and TRBJ2-1, the complete variable domain reads GAGVSQSPRYKVTKRGQDVALRCDPISGHVSLYWYRQALGQGPEFLTYFNYEAQQDKSGLPNDRFSAERPEGSISTLTIQRTEQRDSAMYRCASSPGDEQFFGPGTRLTVL.

By share, this clone ranks as medium-sized. The genes are TRBV6-1 and TRBJ1-5, with 7 bases aligning to TRBD1. Germline assignment: CDR1 MNHNS and CDR2 SASEGT. This CDR3 comprises 14 residues. V gave up 8 bases and J gave up 5 bases; unmatched junction bases: 9. The CDR3 DNA is TGTGCCAGCGCCCTGACAGGGACGTATCAGCCCCAGCATTTT. It encodes CASALTGTYQPQHF.

As concerns this clone: Possible read error: a much larger clone is one base away. This chain connects TRBV7-7 to TRBJ2-5, with a weak D call TRBD2 (6 bases). CDR1 is SSHAT and CDR2 is FNYEAQ in the germline V gene (reference sequence). The CDR3 is made up of 14 amino acids. V was clipped by 5 bases and J by 7 bases, with 17 bases between them. The CDR3 here is CASSQGIWGGTQYF. The CDR3 region has the DNA TGTGCCAGCAGCCAAGGCATTTGGGGAGGGACCCAGTACTTC.

This clone was observed a handful of times. The chain joins TRBV6-1 to TRBJ2-7; 9 positions match TRBD2. This CDR3 is built from 17 residues. Germline V gene data show CDR1 as MNHNS and CDR2 as SASEGT. V lost 6 bases to trimming and J lost 5 bases; unmatched junction nucleotides: 17. The CDR3 region has the DNA TGTGCCAGCAGGTCATATATTCGCGGGGGGGACTACAACGAGCAGTACTTC. As protein: CASRSYIRGGDYNEQYF.

The gene calls are TRBV6-1 and TRBJ1-2, with D uncertain. This CDR3 contains 12 residues. Between the trimmed V and J ends, which lost 5 bases and 5 bases, there was a span of 9 bases. Per the germline V gene, CDR1 is MNHNS and CDR2 is SASEGT. As DNA, the CDR3 is TGTGCCAGCAGTCCGACGATGTATGGCTACACCTTC. It codes for CASSPTMYGYTF.

This clone was detected ten times or more. V gene TRBV11-2 combines with J gene TRBJ2-1; 7 bases map to TRBD2. Germline V lookup: CDR1 SGHAT, CDR2 FQNNGV. The CDR3 contains 16 residues. Trimming took 0 bases from V and 0 from J; bases not matched to a gene: 2. This CDR3 is CASSLDGGGSYNEQFF. The CDR3, as DNA: TGTGCCAGCAGCTTAGATGGGGGGGGCTCCTACAATGAGCAGTTCTTC.

This clone was seen a few times. The gene calls are TRBV2 and TRBJ2-5; D might be TRBD2 (5 bases). V was shortened by 10 bases and J by 1 base, with 10 bases between the two germline ends. CDR1 is SNHLY, CDR2 FYNNEI, per germline. This CDR3 has 12 amino acids. In nucleotides, the CDR3 is TGTGCCACCCAGGAGGTCCAAGAGACCCAGTACTTC. It specifies CATQEVQETQYF.

V gene TRBV5-1 combines with J gene TRBJ2-7; either TRBD1 or TRBD2 may fit D (6 bases each). Germline CDR1 is SGHRS and CDR2 is YFSETQ. V dropped 4 bases and J dropped 0 bases, with 17 bases sitting between them. The CDR3 consists of 16 residues. CDR3 nucleotide sequence: TGCGCCAGCAGCAGGGGGGACGGACGGATCTCCTACGAGCAGTACTTC. The encoded protein is CASSRGDGRISYEQYF.

This clone was seen a few times. The rearrangement joins TRBV11-2 to TRBJ2-7; D remains ambiguous. The CDR3 contains 11 residues. Trimming cost V 5 bases and J 2 bases, with 4 bases left between them. CDR1 is SGHAT and CDR2 is FQNNGV in the germline V gene. The CDR3 nucleotides read TGTGCCAGCAGCCCTGCCTACGAGCAGTACTTC. It translates to CASSPAYEQYF. The entire variable domain, with the rest obtained from reference TRBV11-2 and TRBJ2-7, is as follows: EAGVAQSPRYKIIEKRQSVAFWCNPISGHATLYWYQQILGQGPKLLIQFQNNGVVDDSQLPKDRFSAERLKGVDSTLKIQPAKLEDSAVYLCASSPAYEQYFGPGTRLTVT.

At least ten counts were recorded for this clone. The chain links TRBV5-1 to TRBJ2-1; 12 bases are shared with TRBD2. The CDR3 is 17 amino acids. CDR1 and CDR2 from the germline V gene are SGHRS and YFSETQ. V gave up 0 bases and J gave up 2 bases; unmatched junction bases: 3. The CDR3 coding sequence is TGCGCCAGCAGCTTGGGCAGGACTAGCGGGACCTACAATGAGCAGTTCTTC. Translation gives CASSLGRTSGTYNEQFF.

This clone was counted at least ten times. The rearrangement joins TRBV2 to TRBJ2-1, with 12 bases fitting TRBD2. V shed 6 bases and J 7 bases; nucleotides not matched to a gene: 7. This CDR3 spans 15 amino acids. Germline lookup yields CDR1 SNHLY and CDR2 FYNNEI. The CDR3 loop is CASRRTSGGLNEQFF. CDR3 nucleotide sequence: TGTGCCAGCAGGCGAACTAGCGGGGGGTTGAATGAGCAGTTCTTC.

This clone was recorded at least ten times. The CDR3 nucleotides are TGCGCCAGCAGCTTGGAATCCGGGGTCACTGAAGCTTTCTTT. Its protein is CASSLESGVTEAFF. The genes are TRBV5-1 and TRBJ1-1; D not resolved. Germline V gene sequence: CDR1 SGHRS, CDR2 YFSETQ. The V end lost 0 bases, the J end lost 4 bases, and 10 bases lay between the germline ends. This CDR3 has 14 residues. Full variable domain (remainder filled in from reference TRBV5-1 and TRBJ1-1): KAGVTQTPRYLIKTRGQQVTLSCSPISGHRSVSWYQQTPGQGLQFLFEYFSETQRNKGNFPGRFSGRQFSNSRSEMNVSTLELGDSALYLCASSLESGVTEAFFGQGTRLTVV.

This clone was detected a few times. The chain recombines TRBV27 with TRBJ2-3, with D hard to call. CDR3 length equals 14 residues. V dropped 0 bases and J dropped 4 bases, with 8 bases sitting between them. Germline CDR1 reads MNHEY; CDR2 reads SMNVEV (reference sequence). CDR3 protein: CASSLSSLPDTQYF. The CDR3 DNA reads TGTGCCAGCAGTTTATCGAGTCTGCCAGATACGCAGTATTTT.